This T cell receptor beta chain originates from a study of blood T cell repertoires in COVID-19. Trimming pared 4 bases from V and 16 bases from J, leaving 20 bases between. The CDR3 loop spans 14 amino acids. Germline CDR1 and CDR2: MRHNA and SNTAGT. This table comes from immunoSEQ multiplex PCR, and its TCRdb copy is limited to in-frame clones, with some not included. The sample includes under 55,000 clones, around 79% of them seen just once. This TCR was sampled from a man between 70 and 80 years old with acute or convalescent COVID-19. The sequenced sample consisted of peripheral blood. The chain carries TRBV6-4 and TRBJ1-6; D may be TRBD1 (6 bases). The CDR3 nucleotides are TGTGCCAGCAGTGCCTCGATGGGACAAACCAAGCTCCACTTT. Translated, it gives CASSASMGQTKLHF.